These 9 T cell receptor beta chains were sequenced from one sample in a study of T cell responses to AZD1222 COVID-19 vaccine. The table came from immunoSEQ multiplex PCR; TCRdb's copy has only in-frame clones and leaves some out. The sample carries about 130,000 clones, about 82% recorded once. Specimen: peripheral blood, collected on day 0 of AZD1222 vaccination. Source of these receptors: an adult in good health.

V and J are TRBV7-9 and TRBJ1-2, with 7 bases lining up with TRBD1. After removal of 5 bases from V and 4 bases from J, the junction contained 10 bases not matched to a gene. The CDR3 runs to 15 residues. Germline CDR1 is SEHNR and CDR2 is FQNEAQ (reference sequence). The CDR3 loop is CASSPWDRTLYGYTF. For the CDR3, the DNA is TGTGCCAGCAGCCCATGGGACAGAACTCTCTATGGCTACACCTTC.

The rearrangement uses TRBV19 and TRBJ2-1; TRBD1 agrees at 7 bases. V lost 4 bases and J lost 3; bases outside the gene matches: 6. The germline CDR1 and CDR2 sequences are LNHDA and SQIVND (reference sequence). The CDR3 runs 15 residues. CDR3 sequence (DNA): TGTGCCAGTAGTACCCAGGACAGGAACTACAATGAGCAGTTCTTC. It encodes CASSTQDRNYNEQFF.

This sequence joins TRBV30 and TRBJ2-1; 7 bases align to TRBD2. V was pared by 0 bases and J by 2 bases, with 10 bases of the junction left unmatched. Germline V gene sequence: CDR1 GTSNPN, CDR2 SVGIG (reference sequence). CDR3 size: 17 residues. CDR3 sequence: CAWSVRSGLAAYNEQFF. CDR3 DNA sequence: TGTGCCTGGAGTGTACGATCAGGTCTAGCGGCCTACAATGAGCAGTTCTTC.

V usage is TRBV6-5 and J usage is TRBJ2-7; possibly TRBD1 for D (5 bases). The V gene's germline CDR1 is MNHEY and CDR2 SVGAGI. This CDR3 contains 13 residues. V gave up 7 bases and J gave up 6 bases, with 16 bases separating them. Here the CDR3 DNA reads TGTGCCAGCACGCAGGGCCCGTCGGCCGAGCAGTACTTC. It encodes CASTQGPSAEQYF.

The chain is built from TRBV9 and TRBJ1-3; D might be TRBD1 (6 bases). Germline V gene data show CDR1 as SGDLS and CDR2 as YYNGEE. This CDR3 has 17 amino acids. The V and J ends lost 0 bases and 0 bases respectively, with 13 bases between them. In DNA, the CDR3 is TGTGCCAGCAGCGTAGACCGGGACACCTACTCTGGAAACACCATATATTTT. Its protein is CASSVDRDTYSGNTIYF.

The chain links TRBV5-5 to TRBJ2-7; 7 bases align to TRBD1. This CDR3 is built from 14 residues. Germline CDR1 is SGHKS and CDR2 is YYEKEE (reference sequence). The trim removed 2 bases at V and 3 bases at J, leaving 5 bases unmatched. The CDR3 reads CASSFGDRVYEQYF. The CDR3 region has the DNA TGTGCCAGCAGCTTCGGCGACAGGGTCTACGAGCAGTACTTC.

This chain connects TRBV29-1 to TRBJ2-1; tentatively, D is TRBD2 (6 bases). V was shortened by 3 bases and J by 4 bases, with 10 bases between the two germline ends. The CDR3 has 13 residues. Germline CDR1 reads SQVTM; CDR2 reads ANQGSEA. The CDR3 reads CSVDETRYNEQFF. For the CDR3, the DNA is TGCAGCGTTGATGAGACTAGGTACAATGAGCAGTTCTTC.

The chain is built from TRBV29-1 and TRBJ2-7; perhaps TRBD2 as D (6 bases). Germline CDR1 SQVTM, CDR2 ANQGSEA. This CDR3 region has 12 residues. Trimming pared 5 bases from V and 0 bases from J, leaving 8 bases between. The chain's CDR3 is CSVLSGSYEQYF. The CDR3, as DNA: TGCAGCGTTCTTAGCGGCTCCTACGAGCAGTACTTC.

This chain uses TRBV6-5 with TRBJ1-2; D unresolved. Germline assignment: CDR1 MNHEY and CDR2 SVGAGI. The V and J ends lost 6 bases and 10 bases respectively, with 12 bases between them. This CDR3 spans 11 amino acids. The CDR3 here is CASRLLTVYTF. CDR3 sequence (DNA): TGTGCCAGCAGACTCTTGACCGTCTACACCTTC.